These 9 T cell receptor beta chains were sequenced from one sample in a study of blood T cells in healthy people across ages. Primed by a sample-barcoded 5' primer and a J-beta primer mix, a second PCR proceeded for roughly 7 to 12 cycles. TCRdb recomputed calls from the 5' RACE reads with MiXCR, one row per CDR3 protein. The sample consists of about 500,000 distinct CDR3 sequences, 24% of them appearing once. This same sample was also part of a study on T cells of mothers and their children.

The specimen was blood. The receptors derive from a boy younger than 18 in good health.

A remark on this clonotype: Its ends do not fully match the called genes, so a read error is possible. This rearrangement joins TRBV7-9 to TRBJ2-1; D uncertain. The CDR3 has 12 residues. The V gene's germline CDR1 is SEHNR and CDR2 FQNEAQ (reference sequence). The CDR3 here is CASSTNYNEQLF. In DNA, the CDR3 is TGTGCCAGCAGCACCAACTACAATGAGCAGCTCTTC.

V is TRBV4-1 and J is TRBJ2-5; possibly TRBD2 for D (6 bases). The J call may not be correct, given that the DNA end is closer to TRBJ2-1. The CDR3 has 15 residues. Germline V CDR1 and CDR2: MGHRA, YSYEKL. CDR3 residues: CASSPVPGTLSEQFF. CDR3 nucleotides: TGCGCCAGCAGCCCAGTTCCCGGGACTTTAAGCGAGCAGTTCTTC.

The chain has TRBV27 and TRBJ2-7; 8 positions agree with TRBD2. Per germline, CDR1 MNHEY and CDR2 SMNVEV (reference sequence). After removal of 3 bases from V and 4 bases from J, the junction contained 5 bases not matched to a gene. This CDR3 has 14 residues. The CDR3 region has the DNA TGTGCCAGCAGTTTTGGGACTAGAGGATACGAGCAGTACTTC. Its translation is CASSFGTRGYEQYF.

The chain joins TRBV20-1 to TRBJ2-5, with D possibly matching TRBD1 (6 bases). The CDR3 spans 12 residues. The germline V and J ends were trimmed by 4 bases and 9 bases, with 15 bases remaining between them. Per the germline V gene, CDR1 is DFQATT and CDR2 is SNEGSKA (reference sequence). DNA for the CDR3: TGCAGTGCTACACAGGGATCGCAGGCCCAGTACTTC. Translation: CSATQGSQAQYF.

Of note for this clonotype: An end of the junction does not agree with germline; a read error may underlie this. This rearrangement joins TRBV10-3 to TRBJ1-6; D call uncertain. The CDR3 runs to 15 residues. CDR1 is ENHRY and CDR2 is SYGVKD in the germline V gene. CDR3 DNA: TGTGCCATCAGTGAGGCGGTAGGGCGTAATTCACCCCTCCGCTTT. Protein: CAISEAVGRNSPLRF.

The J gene is TRBJ1-4, the V gene TRBV25-1; D might be TRBD1 (5 bases). The CDR3 covers 15 residues. The germline CDR1 and CDR2 sequences are MGHDK and SYGVNS. V was clipped by 1 base and J by 0 bases, with 6 bases between them. CDR3 bases: TGTGCCAGCAGTGAATCAGGGACAACTAATGAAAAACTGTTTTTT. It encodes CASSESGTTNEKLFF.

The CDR3 reads CAISQGYTEAFF. The CDR3 region has the DNA TGTGCCATCTCACAGGGGTACACTGAAGCTTTCTTT. This chain uses TRBV10-3 with TRBJ1-1, with 7 bases aligning to TRBD1. CDR1 and CDR2 (germline): ENHRY, SYGVKD. This CDR3 has 12 amino acids. After removal of 8 bases from V and 3 bases from J, the junction contained 3 bases not matched to a gene.

This clonotype was recorded many times. The chain combines TRBV29-1 with TRBJ2-5, with 8 bases aligning to TRBD2. The CDR3 contains 13 residues. Germline V lookup: CDR1 SQVTM, CDR2 ANQGSEA. The CDR3 DNA sequence: TGCACCACGGGGCGGGGGGCCGGAGAGACCCAGTACTTC. This codes for CTTGRGAGETQYF.

This clonotype was observed once. The chain links TRBV28 to TRBJ2-5, with 9 bases that match TRBD1. After removal of 11 bases from V and 6 bases from J, the junction contained 13 bases not matched to a gene. This CDR3 comprises 14 residues. The germline V gene has CDR1 MDHEN and CDR2 SYDVKM. DNA for the CDR3: TGTGCCGGCTCCACCTCCGGGACAGGGAAGACCCAGTACTTC. Translating gives CAGSTSGTGKTQYF.